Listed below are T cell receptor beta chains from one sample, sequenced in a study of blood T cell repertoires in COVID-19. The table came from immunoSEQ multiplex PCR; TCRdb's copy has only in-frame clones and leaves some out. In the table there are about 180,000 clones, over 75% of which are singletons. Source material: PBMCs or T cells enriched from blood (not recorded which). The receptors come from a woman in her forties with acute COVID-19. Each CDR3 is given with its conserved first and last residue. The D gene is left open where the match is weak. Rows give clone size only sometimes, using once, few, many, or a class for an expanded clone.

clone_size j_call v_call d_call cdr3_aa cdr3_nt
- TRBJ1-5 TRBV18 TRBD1 CASSPQGAEEPQHF TGTGCCAGCTCACCTCAGGGGGCCGAGGAGCCCCAGCATTTT
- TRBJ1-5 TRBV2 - CASSPYREDQPQHF TGTGCCAGCAGTCCTTACAGGGAAGATCAGCCCCAGCATTTT
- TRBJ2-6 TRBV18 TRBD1 CASSPPTGASGANVLTF TGTGCCAGCTCACCACCGACAGGGGCCTCTGGGGCCAACGTCCTGACTTTC
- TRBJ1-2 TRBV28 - CASSSPSGFYGYTF TGTGCCAGCAGTTCCCCTTCAGGATTCTATGGCTACACCTTC
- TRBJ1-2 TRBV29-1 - CSVEEVRGYGYTF TGCAGCGTTGAAGAGGTTAGGGGCTATGGCTACACCTTC
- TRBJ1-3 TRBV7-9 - CASSLAATTIYF TGTGCCAGCAGCTTAGCAGCGACCACCATATATTTT
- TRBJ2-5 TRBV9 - CASSVVDGRGNLQETQYF TGTGCCAGCAGCGTAGTTGACGGGAGAGGGAATTTACAAGAGACCCAGTACTTC
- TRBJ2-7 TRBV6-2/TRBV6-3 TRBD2 CASSSLAGGIGEQYF TGTGCCAGCAGTTCACTAGCGGGAGGAATCGGCGAGCAGTACTTC
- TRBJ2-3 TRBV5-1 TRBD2 CASSLGSSGPGTDTQYF TGCGCCAGCAGCTTGGGAAGTAGCGGGCCGGGCACAGATACGCAGTATTTT
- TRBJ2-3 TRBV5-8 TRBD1 CASSYLRGRADTQYF TGTGCCAGCAGCTACCTCAGGGGGCGGGCAGATACGCAGTATTTT
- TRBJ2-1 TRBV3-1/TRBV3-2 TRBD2 CASSQESGGYNEQFF TGTGCCAGCAGCCAAGAGAGCGGGGGTTACAATGAGCAGTTCTTC
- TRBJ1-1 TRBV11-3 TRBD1 CASSLRDRGNTEAFF TGTGCCAGCAGCCTAAGGGACAGGGGAAACACTGAAGCTTTCTTT
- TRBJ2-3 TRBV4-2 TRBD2 CASSQVGLADYTDTQYF TGTGCCAGCAGCCAAGTGGGACTAGCGGATTACACAGATACGCAGTATTTT
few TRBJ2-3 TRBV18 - CASSPARESTDTQYF TGTGCCAGCTCACCCGCCCGGGAGAGCACAGATACGCAGTATTTT
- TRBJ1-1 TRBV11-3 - CASSPRGVRNTEAFF TGTGCCAGCAGCCCGAGAGGAGTCAGGAACACTGAAGCTTTCTTT
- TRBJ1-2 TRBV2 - CASSPGGYGYTF TGTGCCAGCAGCCCCGGGGGCTATGGCTACACCTTC
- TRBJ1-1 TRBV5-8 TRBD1 CASSYLTGDTEAFF TGTGCCAGCAGCTACCTGACAGGGGATACTGAAGCTTTCTTT
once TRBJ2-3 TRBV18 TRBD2 CASSPPGPWTSGTTDTQYF TGTGCCAGCTCACCACCAGGCCCGTGGACTAGCGGGACCACAGATACGCAGTATTTT
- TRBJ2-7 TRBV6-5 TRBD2 CASRTSGNHEQYF TGTGCCAGCAGGACTAGCGGGAACCACGAGCAGTACTTC
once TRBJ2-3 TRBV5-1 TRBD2 CASSSGLAGADTQYF TGCGCCAGCAGCTCGGGACTAGCGGGAGCAGATACGCAGTATTTT
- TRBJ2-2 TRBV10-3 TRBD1 CAIRDDRGFTGELFF TGTGCCATCAGGGATGACAGGGGATTCACCGGGGAGCTGTTTTTT
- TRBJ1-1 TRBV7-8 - CASSPRRNTEAFF TGTGCCAGCAGCCCCCGCAGGAACACTGAAGCTTTCTTT
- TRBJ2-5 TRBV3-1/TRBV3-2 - CASSQDRSLGDQYF TGTGCCAGCAGCCAAGATCGGTCGCTAGGTGACCAGTACTTC
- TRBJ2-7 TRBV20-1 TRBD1 CSASRDRAVEQYF TGCAGTGCTAGTAGGGACAGGGCTGTCGAGCAGTACTTC
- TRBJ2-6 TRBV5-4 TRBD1 CASSPSLGTVKVSGANVLTF TGTGCCAGCAGCCCCTCCTTGGGGACAGTAAAGGTCTCTGGGGCCAACGTCCTGACTTTC
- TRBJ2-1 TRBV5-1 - CASSLEGNEQFF TGCGCCAGCAGCTTGGAGGGGAATGAGCAGTTCTTC
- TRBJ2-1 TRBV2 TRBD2 CASSEGLAGVDEQFF TGTGCCAGCAGTGAGGGACTAGCGGGAGTGGATGAGCAGTTCTTC
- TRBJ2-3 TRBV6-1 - CASSGSTSTRADTQYF TGTGCCAGCAGTGGATCGACATCAACCCGCGCAGATACGCAGTATTTT
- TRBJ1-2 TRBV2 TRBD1 CASSYRGDYGYTF TGTGCCAGCAGTTACAGGGGGGACTATGGCTACACCTTC
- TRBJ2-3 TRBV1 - CTSSRRPGLGNPDTQYF TGCACCAGCAGCCGAAGACCGGGACTGGGAAACCCCGATACGCAGTATTTT
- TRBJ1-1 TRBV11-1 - CASSANRDEAFF TGTGCCAGCAGCGCCAACAGGGATGAAGCTTTCTTT
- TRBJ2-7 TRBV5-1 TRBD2 CASSRGLAGFSEQYF TGCGCCAGCAGTCGGGGACTAGCGGGATTTTCCGAGCAGTACTTC
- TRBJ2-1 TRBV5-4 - CASSSQAEGNEQFF TGTGCCAGCAGCTCCCAAGCAGAGGGCAATGAGCAGTTCTTC
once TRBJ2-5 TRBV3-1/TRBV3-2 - CASSQMTVQETQYF TGTGCCAGCAGCCAAATGACAGTCCAAGAGACCCAGTACTTC
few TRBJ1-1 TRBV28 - CASSRWTEGYTEAFF TGTGCCAGCAGTCGTTGGACCGAGGGCTACACTGAAGCTTTCTTT
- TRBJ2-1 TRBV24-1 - CATSDFSSGRDNEQFF TGTGCCACCAGTGATTTTAGTAGCGGAAGAGACAATGAGCAGTTCTTC
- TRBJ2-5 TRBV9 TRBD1 CASSVRQGETQYF TGTGCCAGCAGCGTACGACAGGGAGAGACCCAGTACTTC
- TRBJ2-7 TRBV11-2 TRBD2 CASSPGTTTTSEQYF TGTGCCAGCAGCCCGGGGACTACCACTACATCCGAGCAGTACTTC
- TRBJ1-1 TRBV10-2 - CASTEAPSNTEAFF TGCGCCAGCACCGAGGCCCCTTCGAACACTGAAGCTTTCTTT
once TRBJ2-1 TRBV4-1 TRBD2 CASSQDSGTSGRVNYNEQFF TGCGCCAGCAGCCAAGATTCTGGGACTAGCGGGAGGGTAAACTACAATGAGCAGTTCTTC
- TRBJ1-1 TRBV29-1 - CSARTDPNTEAFF TGCAGCGCTAGGACAGACCCGAACACTGAAGCTTTCTTT
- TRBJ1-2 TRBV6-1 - CASSEEYRDGYTF TGTGCCAGCAGTGAAGAGTACAGGGATGGCTACACCTTC
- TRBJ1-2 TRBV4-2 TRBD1 CASSHRDRDYYGYTF TGTGCCAGCAGCCACCGGGACAGGGACTACTATGGCTACACCTTC
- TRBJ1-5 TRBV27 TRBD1 CASSSGGRNQPQHF TGTGCCAGCAGTTCAGGGGGCCGCAATCAGCCCCAGCATTTT
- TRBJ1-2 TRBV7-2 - CASSLTPGGNYGYTF TGTGCCAGCAGCCTCACCCCGGGGGGAAACTATGGCTACACCTTC
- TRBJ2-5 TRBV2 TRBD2 CASHSGGPTETQYF TGTGCCAGCCACTCGGGAGGGCCCACGGAGACCCAGTACTTC
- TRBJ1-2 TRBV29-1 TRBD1 CSAGGSYGYTF TGCAGTGCAGGGGGGAGCTATGGCTACACCTTC
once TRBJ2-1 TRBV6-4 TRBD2 CASSPLAGSYNEQFF TGTGCCAGCAGCCCGCTAGCGGGGTCCTACAATGAGCAGTTCTTC
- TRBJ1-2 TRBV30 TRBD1 CAWGQGSSYGYTF TGTGCCTGGGGACAGGGTTCTAGCTATGGCTACACCTTC
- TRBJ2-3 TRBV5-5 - CASSRVSGAADTQYF TGTGCCAGCAGTCGGGTCTCGGGAGCGGCAGATACGCAGTATTTT
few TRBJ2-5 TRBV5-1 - CASSRGGAAETQYF TGCGCCAGTAGTAGGGGAGGAGCGGCCGAGACCCAGTACTTC
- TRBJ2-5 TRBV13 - CASSLGGSETQYF TGTGCCAGCAGCTTAGGTGGGAGCGAGACCCAGTACTTC
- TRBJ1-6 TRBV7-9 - CASTLGLDNSPLHF TGTGCCAGCACCCTGGGACTGGATAATTCACCCCTCCACTTT
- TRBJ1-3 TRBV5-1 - CASSLEAGLSGNTIYF TGCGCCAGCAGCTTGGAAGCGGGCCTCTCTGGAAACACCATATATTTT
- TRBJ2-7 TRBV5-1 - CASSLAGEEQYF TGCGCCAGCAGCTTGGCTGGAGAAGAGCAGTACTTC
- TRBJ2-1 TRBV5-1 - CASSLGQAFYNEQFF TGCGCCAGCAGCTTGGGACAGGCTTTTTACAATGAGCAGTTCTTC
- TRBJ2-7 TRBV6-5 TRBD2 CASSYGLAGAPEQYF TGTGCCAGCAGTTACGGACTAGCGGGAGCCCCAGAGCAGTACTTC